This T cell receptor (beta chain) comes out of a study of T-cell memory formation after mild COVID-19. For the study at large: Among the donors, TCR clusters were largely specific to each donor. Regarding the study as a whole: Chiefly within CM and EM were the contracting CD4+ clones; CD8+ ones were within EMRA.

This clonotype was seen only a few times. Its antigen remains unknown. CDR1 MGHRA and CDR2 YSYEKL come from the germline V gene. V lost 0 bases, J lost 11 bases, and 11 bases stayed unmatched. This CDR3 spans 15 amino acids. TCRdb independently ran MiXCR on the 5' RACE reads; one entry per CDR3 protein. The sample holds 280,000 or so distinct CDR3 sequences; approximately 8% are singletons and the top ten take roughly 22%. The sample taken for sequencing was PBMCs or a T cell subset sorted from them (not recorded which). The gene calls are TRBV4-1 and TRBJ1-1; 8 nucleotides align to TRBD1. The receptor was isolated from a man between 18 and 29 years old who had mild COVID-19 (a few samples of this study predate the infection). Cell type and time point are not known. CDR3: CASSQEGGNRGVAFF. The CDR3 bases are TGCGCCAGCAGCCAAGAAGGGGGGAACAGGGGGGTCGCTTTCTTT.